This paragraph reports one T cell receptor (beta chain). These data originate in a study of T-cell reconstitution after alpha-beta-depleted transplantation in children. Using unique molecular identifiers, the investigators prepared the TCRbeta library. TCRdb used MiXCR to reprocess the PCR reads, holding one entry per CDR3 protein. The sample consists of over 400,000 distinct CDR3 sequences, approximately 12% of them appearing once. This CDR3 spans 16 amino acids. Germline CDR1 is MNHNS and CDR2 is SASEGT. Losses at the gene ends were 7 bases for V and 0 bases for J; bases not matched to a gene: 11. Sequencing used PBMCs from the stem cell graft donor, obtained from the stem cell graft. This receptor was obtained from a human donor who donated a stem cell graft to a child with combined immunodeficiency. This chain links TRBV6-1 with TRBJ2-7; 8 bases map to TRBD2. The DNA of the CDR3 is TGTGCCAGCACCCTTACGGGGGGGAACCCCTCCTACGAGCAGTACTTC. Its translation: CASTLTGGNPSYEQYF.